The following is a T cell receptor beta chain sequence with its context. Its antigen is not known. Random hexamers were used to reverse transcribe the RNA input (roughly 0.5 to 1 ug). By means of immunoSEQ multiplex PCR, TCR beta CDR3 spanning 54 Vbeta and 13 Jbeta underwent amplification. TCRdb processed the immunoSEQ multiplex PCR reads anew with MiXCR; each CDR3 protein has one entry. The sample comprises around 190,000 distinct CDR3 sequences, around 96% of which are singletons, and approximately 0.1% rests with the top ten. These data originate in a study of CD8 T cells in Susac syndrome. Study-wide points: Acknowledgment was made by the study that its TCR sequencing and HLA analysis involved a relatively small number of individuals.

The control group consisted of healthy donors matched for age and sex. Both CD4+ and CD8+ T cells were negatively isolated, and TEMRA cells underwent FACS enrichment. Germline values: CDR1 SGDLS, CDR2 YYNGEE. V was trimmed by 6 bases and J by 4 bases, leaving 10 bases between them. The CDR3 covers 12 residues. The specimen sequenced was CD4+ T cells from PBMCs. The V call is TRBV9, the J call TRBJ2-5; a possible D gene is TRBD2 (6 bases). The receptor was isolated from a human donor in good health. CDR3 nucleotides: TGTGCCAGCACGGGAGTGGGAGAGACCCAGTACTTC. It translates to CASTGVGETQYF.